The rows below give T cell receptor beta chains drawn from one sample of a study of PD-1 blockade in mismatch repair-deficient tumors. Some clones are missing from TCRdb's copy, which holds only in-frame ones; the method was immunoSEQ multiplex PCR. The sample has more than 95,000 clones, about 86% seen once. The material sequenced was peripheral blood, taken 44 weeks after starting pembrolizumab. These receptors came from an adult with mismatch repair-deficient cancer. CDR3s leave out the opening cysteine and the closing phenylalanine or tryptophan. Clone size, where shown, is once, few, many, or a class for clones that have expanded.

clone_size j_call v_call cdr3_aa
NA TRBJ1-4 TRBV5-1 ASSPDRGRGEKLF
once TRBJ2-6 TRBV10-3 AISDLDGSSGANVLT
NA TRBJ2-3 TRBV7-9 ASSLVDGGTDTQY
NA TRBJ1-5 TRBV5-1 ASSLAGSYSNQPQH
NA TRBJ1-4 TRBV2 ATLRTVNEKLF
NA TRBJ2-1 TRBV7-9 ASTSGTGGTSSYNEQF
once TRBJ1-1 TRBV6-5 ASSYSTVGTEAF
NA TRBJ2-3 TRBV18 ASSPGGVRPDTQY
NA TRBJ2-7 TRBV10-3 AISETGQGVTTNPSYEQY
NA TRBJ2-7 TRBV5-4 ASSPPLADEQY
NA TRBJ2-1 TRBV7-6 ASSPLAGGPDNEQF
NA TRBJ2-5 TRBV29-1 SATGTVQETQY
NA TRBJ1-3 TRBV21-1 ASSKEENSSSGNTIY
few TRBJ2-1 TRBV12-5 ASGLSGYNEQF
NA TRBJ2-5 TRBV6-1 ASSELGQVEETQY
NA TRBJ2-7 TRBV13 ASSFRADGGSYEQY
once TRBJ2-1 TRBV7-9 ASSSKESFSSYNEQF
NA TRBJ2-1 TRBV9 ASSGPIAGRSYNEQF
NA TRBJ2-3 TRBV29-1 SVEPLGWSTDTQY
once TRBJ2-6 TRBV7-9 ASSPTSGANVLT
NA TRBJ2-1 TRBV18 ASSLTGTGDNEQF
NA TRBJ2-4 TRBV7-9 ASSLSGGLAKNIQY
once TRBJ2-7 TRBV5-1 ASSIDLGTGYEQY
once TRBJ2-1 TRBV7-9 ASSLRSGRSNEQF
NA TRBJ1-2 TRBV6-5 ASTRVYGYT
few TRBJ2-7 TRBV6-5 ASSGTGKGEQY
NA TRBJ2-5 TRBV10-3 AISEGGQPVQGGETQY
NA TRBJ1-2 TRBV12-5 ASGSDLIAQKNYGYT
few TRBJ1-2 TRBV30 AWTQGRGGYT
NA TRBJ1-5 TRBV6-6 ASSRRGSNQPQH
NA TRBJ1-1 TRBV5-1 ASSLVAMNTEAF
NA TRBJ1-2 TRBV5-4 ASRIRQYGYT
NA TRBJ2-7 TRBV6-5 ASRGQLAIYEQY
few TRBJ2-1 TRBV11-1 ASSFPGANEQF
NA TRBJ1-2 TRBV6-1 ASSRQGNYGYT
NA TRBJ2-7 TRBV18 ASSPPRNEQY
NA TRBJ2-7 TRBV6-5 ASSYSGQNYEQY
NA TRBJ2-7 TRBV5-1 ASRLTGTSGRAYEQY
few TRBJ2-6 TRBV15 ATSRSGTKAYSGANVLT
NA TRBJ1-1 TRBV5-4 ASSNRGLNTEAF
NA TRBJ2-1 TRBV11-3 ASSSRESLYNEQF
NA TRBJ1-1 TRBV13 ASSSGPDTEAF
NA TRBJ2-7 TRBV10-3 AISEEPGQIYEQY
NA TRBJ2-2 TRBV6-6 ASGKFTGELF
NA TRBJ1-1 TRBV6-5 ASSRGVDTEAF
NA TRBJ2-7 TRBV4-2 ASSQEGLAGAFTNEQY
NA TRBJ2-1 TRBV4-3 ASSQGGRVYNEQF
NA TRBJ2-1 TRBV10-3 AISPIGTSGTNSSYNEQF
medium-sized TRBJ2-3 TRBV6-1 ASSGLAGGPDTQY
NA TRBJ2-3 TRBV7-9 ASSSIFSTDTQY
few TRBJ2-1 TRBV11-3 ASSQGLHSYNEQF
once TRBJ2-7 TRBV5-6 ASSSLGGGATWRAYEQY
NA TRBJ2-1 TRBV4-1 ASGASGTSNNEQF
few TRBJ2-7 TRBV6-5 ASSLRRFHEQY
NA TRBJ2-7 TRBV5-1 ASSLGGGTRSFREQY